Shown below are 26 T cell receptor beta chains from a single sample sequenced in a study of Ad26.COV2.S vaccination and SARS-CoV-2 variants. Regarding treatment: approximately 18 received Ad26.COV2.S at low or high dose, single or two shots; several received placebo; per-sample allocation not given. After the first vaccine or placebo injection, samples were drawn on day 63. This table comes from immunoSEQ multiplex PCR, and its TCRdb copy is limited to in-frame clones, with some not included. The sample contains over 450,000 clones, 80% to 90% of which appear only once. Here the sequenced sample was peripheral blood, taken in a trial of Ad26.COV2.S vaccine versus placebo. These TCRs come from a person between 18 and 65 years old who received the Ad26.COV2.S COVID-19 vaccine or a placebo.

DNA of the CDR3: TGCGCCAGCAGCTTGCTTGGACAGGGTTCCAACGGGGAGCTGTTTTTT. Amino acid sequence: CASSLLGQGSNGELFF. This chain links TRBV5-1 with TRBJ2-2; TRBD1 matches at 8 bases. The CDR3 contains 16 residues. Germline lookup yields CDR1 SGHRS and CDR2 YFSETQ. V lost 1 base to trimming and J lost 7 bases; unmatched junction nucleotides: 9. Full variable domain (missing parts from reference TRBV5-1 and TRBJ2-2): KAGVTQTPRYLIKTRGQQVTLSCSPISGHRSVSWYQQTPGQGLQFLFEYFSETQRNKGNFPGRFSGRQFSNSRSEMNVSTLELGDSALYLCASSLLGQGSNGELFFGEGSRLTVL.

V and J are TRBV27 and TRBJ2-5; D gene ambiguous. Looked up from germline, CDR1 is MNHEY and CDR2 is SMNVEV (reference sequence). The CDR3 extends over 13 amino acids. V was clipped by 3 bases and J by 4 bases, with 9 bases between them. The CDR3 nucleotides are TGTGCCAGCAGTTTGAAAATGGGAGAGACCCAGTACTTC. Its protein product is CASSLKMGETQYF.

This clone was counted once. The rearrangement uses TRBV21-1 and TRBJ1-3. TRBV21-1 constitutes a pseudogene. The CDR3 runs 16 residues. CDR3 protein: CASSKALGSSGNTIYF. The CDR3 coding sequence is TGTGCCAGCAGCAAAGCTTTAGGGAGCTCTGGAAACACCATATATTTT.

The chain couples TRBV28 to TRBJ1-5; D uncertain. V lost 3 bases, J lost 2 bases, and 8 bases lay in between. The CDR3 has 14 residues. Per germline, CDR1 MDHEN and CDR2 SYDVKM. The CDR3 region has the DNA TGTGCCAGCAGTTTGGGTAACGGCAATCAGCCCCAGCATTTT. This encodes CASSLGNGNQPQHF.

V and J are TRBV28 and TRBJ1-5; D is undetermined. This CDR3 contains 15 residues. V lost 7 bases, J lost 1 base, and 14 bases lay in between. From germline, CDR1 is MDHEN and CDR2 SYDVKM. The CDR3 here is CASKQIVGSNQPQHF. Written as DNA, the CDR3 is TGTGCCAGCAAACAGATCGTAGGGAGCAATCAGCCCCAGCATTTT.

The rearrangement uses TRBV3-1 (or the pseudogene TRBV3-2) and TRBJ2-2; D call uncertain. In germline, CDR1 is LGHDT, CDR2 YNNKEL (reference sequence). The CDR3 totals 13 residues. V was cut by 6 bases and J by 5 bases, with 10 bases left in between. Here the CDR3 DNA reads TGTGCCAGCAGTCCGGTTAATACCGGGGAGCTGTTTTTT. This encodes CASSPVNTGELFF.

V usage is TRBV5-1 and J usage is TRBJ1-2, with 7 bases fitting TRBD1. V lost 0 bases to trimming and J lost 13 bases; unmatched junction nucleotides: 6. The CDR3 is 12 amino acids. CDR1 and CDR2 from the germline V gene are SGHRS and YFSETQ. The CDR3: CASSLGTGAATF. The CDR3 bases are TGCGCCAGCAGCTTGGGCACAGGGGCGGCCACCTTC. The full variable domain, its missing parts supplied by reference TRBV5-1 and TRBJ1-2, is KAGVTQTPRYLIKTRGQQVTLSCSPISGHRSVSWYQQTPGQGLQFLFEYFSETQRNKGNFPGRFSGRQFSNSRSEMNVSTLELGDSALYLCASSLGTGAATFGSGTRLTVV.

The chain combines TRBV7-8 with TRBJ1-3; D uncertain. Germline assignment: CDR1 SGHVS and CDR2 FQNEAQ. This CDR3 region has 15 residues. Trimming stripped 2 bases from V and 0 bases from J, with 8 bases between. The CDR3 spells CASSLLAVSGNTIYF. The DNA of the CDR3 is TGTGCCAGCAGCTTATTAGCAGTCTCTGGAAACACCATATATTTT. Based on the CDR3 plus reference TRBV7-8 and TRBJ1-3, the full variable domain is GAGVSQSPRYKVAKRGQDVALRCDPISGHVSLFWYQQALGQGPEFLTYFQNEAQLDKSGLPSDRFFAERPEGSVSTLKIQRTQQEDSAVYLCASSLLAVSGNTIYFGEGSWLTVV.

This clone occurred a few times. The V call is TRBV5-1, the J call TRBJ1-1; no reliable D call. Deletions cut 0 bases from V and 8 bases from J, with 11 bases between. The germline gives CDR1 SGHRS, CDR2 YFSETQ. This CDR3 is 13 amino acids long. As DNA, the CDR3 is TGCGCCAGCAGCTTGGGCGGGAATGGGGAAGCTTTCTTT. It yields the protein CASSLGGNGEAFF.

The rearrangement joins TRBV5-5 to TRBJ2-5, with D perhaps TRBD2 (5 bases). Per germline, CDR1 SGHKS and CDR2 YYEKEE (reference sequence). V shed 0 bases and J shed 0 bases, with 6 bases lying between them. The CDR3 runs 14 residues. The DNA for the CDR3 is TGTGCCAGCAGCTTGGACGGGAACCAAGAGACCCAGTACTTC. It specifies CASSLDGNQETQYF.

This chain connects TRBV11-2 to TRBJ1-1; perhaps TRBD1 as D (5 bases). The V end was cut by 3 bases, the J end by 4 bases, with 18 bases between. The germline V gene encodes CDR1 SGHAT and CDR2 FQNNGV. The CDR3 is 16 amino acids. Here the CDR3 DNA reads TGTGCCAGCAGCTTTGTTTTGGGGGTTGGGGCCACTGAAGCTTTCTTT. Its protein product is CASSFVLGVGATEAFF.

This clone was seen a few times. This chain connects TRBV2 to TRBJ1-5; possible D gene TRBD1, 6 bases. The CDR3 contains 16 residues. CDR1 is SNHLY, CDR2 FYNNEI, per germline. V lost 5 bases, J lost 5 bases, and 19 bases lay in between. This chain's CDR3 is CASSTTGTSGYQPQHF. The CDR3 nucleotides are TGTGCCAGCAGTACAACCGGGACATCAGGTTATCAGCCCCAGCATTTT.

This chain links TRBV4-3 with TRBJ1-2; the match to TRBD1 covers 7 bases. This CDR3 has 15 amino acids. With 4 bases clipped from V and 0 bases from J, the junction kept 5 bases outside the gene matches. Germline CDR1 LGHNA, CDR2 YSLEER. In DNA form, the CDR3 reads TGCGCCAGCAGCCCCCGACAGGGTGCTAACTATGGCTACACCTTC. Protein product: CASSPRQGANYGYTF.

The chain links TRBV19 to TRBJ2-3; 9 nucleotides align to TRBD2. The J segment lost 4 bases and the V segment lost 7 bases, leaving 6 bases of the junction unmatched. CDR1 and CDR2 (germline): LNHDA, SQIVND (reference sequence). This CDR3 has 14 amino acids. This CDR3 is CASNSGGLADTQYF. The CDR3, as DNA: TGTGCCAGTAATAGCGGGGGCTTGGCAGATACGCAGTATTTT. Full variable domain (missing parts from reference TRBV19 and TRBJ2-3): DGGITQSPKYLFRKEGQNVTLSCEQNLNHDAMYWYRQDPGQGLRLIYYSQIVNDFQKGDIAEGYSVSREKKESFPLTVTSAQKNPTAFYLCASNSGGLADTQYFGPGTRLTVL.

The gene calls are TRBV11-2 and TRBJ2-7, with D unclear. With 4 bases removed from V and 3 bases from J, the gap between germline ends came to 16 bases. Germline-derived CDR1 and CDR2 are SGHAT and FQNNGV. The CDR3 contains 15 residues. CDR3 in DNA: TGTGCCAGCAGCTCCGGGCCGCAACGGAACTACGAGCAGTACTTC. Its protein is CASSSGPQRNYEQYF. Full variable domain (remainder filled in from reference TRBV11-2 and TRBJ2-7): EAGVAQSPRYKIIEKRQSVAFWCNPISGHATLYWYQQILGQGPKLLIQFQNNGVVDDSQLPKDRFSAERLKGVDSTLKIQPAKLEDSAVYLCASSSGPQRNYEQYFGPGTRLTVT.

The chain carries TRBV6-5 and TRBJ1-1; weak D call: TRBD1 (6 bases). Trimming stripped 0 bases from V and 4 bases from J, with 9 bases between. The CDR3 runs to 14 residues. Germline V gene data show CDR1 as MNHEY and CDR2 as SVGAGI. The CDR3 region is CASSYSRGGTEAFF. CDR3 in DNA: TGTGCCAGCAGTTACTCACGAGGGGGCACTGAAGCTTTCTTT.

This rearrangement joins TRBV18 to TRBJ1-1; TRBD1 matches at 8 bases. The V and J ends lost 4 bases and 6 bases, in that order; junction bases with no gene match: 7. This CDR3 comprises 14 residues. The germline V gene has CDR1 KGHSH and CDR2 LQKENI. In DNA form, the CDR3 reads TGTGCCAGCTCACAGGGACAGGTTTCTTCTGAAGCTTTCTTT. This translates into CASSQGQVSSEAFF. The full variable domain, completed using reference TRBV18 and TRBJ1-1, is NAGVMQNPRHLVRRRGQEARLRCSPMKGHSHVYWYRQLPEEGLKFMVYLQKENIIDESGMPKERFSAEFPKEGPSILRIQQVVRGDSAAYFCASSQGQVSSEAFFGQGTRLTVV.

V is TRBV7-2 and J is TRBJ2-7, with 9 bases matching TRBD1. The V gene end was trimmed by 4 bases and the J gene end by 3 bases; junction bases not matched to a gene: 4. The CDR3 contains 14 residues. The germline CDR1 and CDR2 sequences are SGHTA and FQGNSA. CDR3 region: CASSYRDRVYEQYF. Here the CDR3 DNA reads TGTGCCAGCAGCTACCGGGACAGGGTCTACGAGCAGTACTTC.

J is TRBJ2-1 and V is TRBV10-3; no clear D gene. The V and J ends lost 10 bases and 4 bases respectively, with 14 bases between them. In germline, CDR1 is ENHRY, CDR2 SYGVKD. The CDR3 length is 13 residues. CDR3 in DNA: TGTGCCACCAGCCAGAAACTATACAATGAGCAGTTCTTC. It is translated as CATSQKLYNEQFF.

The chain carries TRBV4-3 and TRBJ2-1, with unresolved D. This CDR3 region has 16 residues. Germline V gene data show CDR1 as LGHNA and CDR2 as YSLEER. The V end lost 1 base, the J end lost 0 bases, and 10 bases lay between the germline ends. The CDR3: CASSQGVSDSYNEQFF. The CDR3 DNA reads TGCGCCAGCAGCCAAGGCGTCAGTGACTCCTACAATGAGCAGTTCTTC.

The DNA for the CDR3 is TGTGCCAGCAGCTTTCCCTTCCTCGGTTACAATGAGCAGTTCTTC. Protein sequence: CASSFPFLGYNEQFF. This chain connects TRBV5-8 to TRBJ2-1; D is unclear. V was pared by 2 bases and J by 4 bases, with 13 bases between. From germline, CDR1 is SGHTS and CDR2 YDEGEE. The length of the CDR3 is 15 residues.

The chain's CDR3 is CASSLEPPGNTIYF. The CDR3 DNA reads as TGTGCCAGCAGCTTAGAACCCCCCGGGAACACCATATATTTT. The J gene is TRBJ1-3, the V gene TRBV11-3, with no clear D. Germline V gene lookup returns CDR1 SGHNT and CDR2 YENEEA. The CDR3 is 14 residues long. V was pared by 0 bases and J by 7 bases, with 10 bases between.

This sequence joins TRBV5-4 and TRBJ1-2, with 9 bases that match TRBD1. CDR3 length equals 13 residues. The germline V gene encodes CDR1 SGHNT and CDR2 YYREEE (reference sequence). J was trimmed by 8 bases and V by 5 bases; bases with no gene match: 7. The CDR3 sequence: CASRLTGGWGYTF. CDR3 nucleotide sequence: TGTGCCAGCAGATTAACAGGGGGCTGGGGCTACACCTTC.

This rearrangement joins TRBV5-5 to TRBJ1-3; unclear D gene. Trimming pared 2 bases from V and 0 bases from J, leaving 12 bases between. CDR1 and CDR2 (germline): SGHKS, YYEKEE (reference sequence). The CDR3 loop spans 16 amino acids. This chain's CDR3 is CASSFDPASSGNTIYF. The CDR3 DNA reads as TGTGCCAGCAGCTTTGATCCGGCGAGCTCTGGAAACACCATATATTTT.

The gene calls are TRBV7-9 and TRBJ2-1, with D maybe TRBD2 (7 bases). CDR1 SEHNR and CDR2 FQNEAQ come from the germline V gene (reference sequence). This CDR3 is built from 19 residues. The germline V and J ends were trimmed by 2 bases and 7 bases, with 27 bases remaining between them. For the CDR3, the DNA is TGTGCCAGCAGCTTATTCATCGCCCGCAAGGGGGGGCCGGAAAATGAGCAGTTCTTC. Translated, it gives CASSLFIARKGGPENEQFF.

The chain joins TRBV28 to TRBJ1-6; possible D gene TRBD1, 5 bases. The germline CDR1 and CDR2 sequences are MDHEN and SYDVKM. CDR3 length: 15 amino acids. V was trimmed by 5 bases and J by 8 bases, leaving 16 bases between them. Here the CDR3 reads CASSEGDLDDSPLHF. The DNA for the CDR3 is TGTGCCAGCAGTGAAGGGGACCTAGACGATTCACCCCTCCACTTT.